The 23 T cell receptor beta chains given below trace back to one sample, sequenced in a study of cytomegalovirus exposure and HLA in healthy donors. Profiling relied on immunoSEQ multiplex PCR, and the TCRdb table lists in-frame clones only, not all of them. The sample includes some 350,000 clones, approximately 86% of them seen just once. Source material: PBMCs. Receptor source: a woman between 25 and 40 years old in good health and CMV-seropositive.

In regard to this clone: The sample contains more than one DNA sequence encoding this CDR3. This CDR3 reads CAWGENTGELFF. CDR3 nucleotide sequence: TGTGCCTGGGGCGAAAACACCGGGGAGCTGTTTTTT. The chain has TRBV30 and TRBJ2-2; D is uncertain. Trimming took off 5 bases at V and 2 bases at J, with 6 bases between the two ends. CDR1 is GTSNPN and CDR2 is SVGIG in the germline V gene (reference sequence). CDR3 size: 12 residues.

The chain links TRBV7-3 to TRBJ2-3; D gene uncertain. Trimming removed 4 bases from V and 4 bases from J, with 6 bases in between. Germline CDR1 is SGHTA and CDR2 is FQGTGA. This CDR3 contains 12 residues. The CDR3 nucleotides are TGTGCCAGCAGCTCTGGACCAGATACGCAGTATTTT. It is translated as CASSSGPDTQYF. The complete variable domain, with remaining parts taken from reference TRBV7-3 and TRBJ2-3, reads GAGVSQTPSNKVTEKGKYVELRCDPISGHTALYWYRQSLGQGPEFLIYFQGTGAADDSGLPNDRFFAVRPEGSVSTLKIQRTERGDSAVYLCASSSGPDTQYFGPGTRLTVL.

This clone appeared a single time. The rearrangement links TRBV27 to TRBJ2-1; tentative D call: TRBD2 (5 bases). Trimming cost V 1 base and J 10 bases, with 11 bases left between them. In germline, CDR1 is MNHEY, CDR2 SMNVEV (reference sequence). This CDR3 is 13 amino acids long. The CDR3: CASSLFPSLEQFF. The DNA of the CDR3 is TGTGCCAGCAGTTTATTCCCTAGCCTAGAGCAGTTCTTC.

In this sample, this clone turned up a few times. The V and J genes are TRBV7-9 and TRBJ1-2, with 8 nucleotides matching TRBD1. With V trimmed by 0 bases and J by 4 bases, 10 bases remained unmatched. The germline CDR1 and CDR2 sequences are SEHNR and FQNEAQ (reference sequence). This CDR3 is 17 amino acids long. The CDR3 reads CASSLAPQDRALYGYTF. In DNA, the CDR3 is TGTGCCAGCAGCTTAGCGCCACAGGACAGGGCCCTCTATGGCTACACCTTC.

This chain connects TRBV7-2 to TRBJ1-2; 10 bases align to TRBD1. CDR1 and CDR2 from the germline V gene are SGHTA and FQGNSA. Trimming took 6 bases from V and 3 from J; bases not matched to a gene: 7. This CDR3 has 15 amino acids. Here the CDR3 reads CASSPTGGAYYGYTF. CDR3 coding DNA: TGTGCCAGCAGTCCGACAGGGGGCGCATACTATGGCTACACCTTC.

The chain recombines TRBV2 with TRBJ2-7; D perhaps matches TRBD2 (6 bases). The length of the CDR3 is 12 residues. Per the germline V gene, CDR1 is SNHLY and CDR2 is FYNNEI. V was clipped by 11 bases and J by 1 base, with 12 bases between them. CDR3 region: CAGGAGSYEQYF. The CDR3 DNA reads as TGTGCCGGAGGGGCGGGGTCCTACGAGCAGTACTTC.

This clone was detected once. The J gene is TRBJ2-5, the V gene TRBV18; D is unresolved. The CDR3 covers 14 residues. With 0 bases removed from V and 1 base from J, the gap between germline ends came to 6 bases. Germline lookup yields CDR1 KGHSH and CDR2 LQKENI. CDR3 region: CASSPPVGQETQYF. The DNA for the CDR3 is TGTGCCAGCTCACCACCCGTCGGCCAAGAGACCCAGTACTTC.

The rearrangement links TRBV4-3 to TRBJ2-7; D is possibly TRBD1 (5 bases). The CDR3 loop spans 16 amino acids. CDR1 is LGHNA and CDR2 is YSLEER in the germline V gene. V gave up 1 base and J gave up 4 bases, with 17 bases separating them. The CDR3 reads CASSQGFSGQGYEQYF. The CDR3 DNA reads as TGCGCCAGCAGCCAAGGGTTCTCAGGGCAGGGTTACGAGCAGTACTTC.

The rearrangement joins TRBV29-1 to TRBJ1-2, with a tentative D call TRBD1 (5 bases). The CDR3 totals 17 residues. Trimming left V 7 bases short and J 0 bases short, with 24 bases between. Germline V gene lookup returns CDR1 SQVTM and CDR2 ANQGSEA. The CDR3: CSAWAKTRDAANYGYTF. The DNA for the CDR3 is TGCAGCGCGTGGGCCAAAACCCGGGACGCAGCTAACTATGGCTACACCTTC.

This chain joins TRBV7-9 and TRBJ2-3; 10 bases match TRBD2. Germline V lookup: CDR1 SEHNR, CDR2 FQNEAQ (reference sequence). The CDR3 is 15 residues long. V was clipped by 6 bases and J by 1 base; unmatched bases: 4. The CDR3 DNA follows: TGTGCCAGCAGATCCGGGACTAGCGGCACAGATACGCAGTATTTT. The encoded protein is CASRSGTSGTDTQYF.

V and J are TRBV28 and TRBJ2-7; 10 bases fit TRBD1. Germline CDR1 MDHEN, CDR2 SYDVKM. The V and J ends lost 1 base and 3 bases, in that order; junction bases with no gene match: 6. The CDR3 is 16 amino acids. The CDR3 DNA follows: TGTGCCAGCAGTTTATATCCCGGGACAGGGGACTACGAGCAGTACTTC. Translation gives CASSLYPGTGDYEQYF.

The chain recombines TRBV18 with TRBJ1-1; D is possibly TRBD1 (6 bases). V gave up 1 base and J gave up 1 base, with 13 bases separating them. Germline V CDR1 and CDR2: KGHSH, LQKENI. CDR3 length equals 16 residues. DNA of the CDR3: TGTGCCAGCTCACCACGGGCAGGGGCGACGAACACTGAAGCTTTCTTT. Its translation is CASSPRAGATNTEAFF.

The DNA for the CDR3 is TGTGCCAGCAGTGAAGGGTTTGACAGATACTATGGCTACACCTTC. Translated, it gives CASSEGFDRYYGYTF. The genes are TRBV6-1 and TRBJ1-2; possible D gene TRBD1, 5 bases. The CDR3 sequence is 15 residues long. Germline V CDR1 and CDR2: MNHNS, SASEGT. V lost 1 base to trimming and J lost 3 bases, with 12 bases between them.

This chain connects TRBV28 to TRBJ2-2; maybe TRBD2 (6 bases). Trimming stripped 10 bases from V and 0 bases from J, with 18 bases between. The germline CDR1 and CDR2 sequences are MDHEN and SYDVKM. There are 16 residues in the CDR3. The CDR3 protein is CATNGGASTNTGELFF. CDR3 coding DNA: TGTGCCACCAACGGCGGGGCCTCCACGAACACCGGGGAGCTGTTTTTT.

The J gene is TRBJ1-5, the V gene TRBV9, with 10 bases that match TRBD1. The CDR3 extends over 14 amino acids. Germline V gene lookup returns CDR1 SGDLS and CDR2 YYNGEE. V was clipped by 4 bases and J by 5 bases; unmatched bases: 3. The CDR3 loop is CASSRTGGHQPQHF. Written as DNA, the CDR3 is TGTGCCAGCAGCAGGACAGGGGGACATCAGCCCCAGCATTTT.

This chain uses TRBV12-1 with TRBJ1-5. TRBV12-1 is termed a pseudogene. This CDR3 spans 15 amino acids. The CDR3 DNA reads as TGTGCCAGCAGCTTTGAACGGAATAGCAATCAGCCCCAGCATTTT. This codes for CASSFERNSNQPQHF.

The genes are TRBV6-5 and TRBJ1-2; D is ambiguous. Germline values: CDR1 MNHEY, CDR2 SVGAGI. This CDR3 has 14 amino acids. V lost 0 bases, J lost 4 bases, and 9 bases lay in between. The CDR3 loop is CASSYSGSTYGYTF. The DNA of the CDR3 is TGTGCCAGCAGTTACTCGGGCAGCACCTATGGCTACACCTTC.

The V gene is TRBV6-1, the J gene TRBJ1-4, with D unresolved. CDR3 size: 15 residues. Germline V gene sequence: CDR1 MNHNS, CDR2 SASEGT. V lost 8 bases to trimming and J lost 0 bases, with 13 bases between them. CDR3 protein: CASVTAPATNEKLFF. The CDR3 region has the DNA TGTGCCAGCGTTACAGCCCCTGCAACTAATGAAAAACTGTTTTTT.

This clone was detected only once. The chain is built from TRBV5-1 and TRBJ2-5; a possible D gene is TRBD1 (5 bases). Germline-derived CDR1 and CDR2 are SGHRS and YFSETQ. The CDR3 is made up of 15 amino acids. The germline V and J ends were trimmed by 4 bases and 5 bases, with 18 bases remaining between them. The CDR3 nucleotides read TGCGCCAGCAGCATCGTCCCTGACAGCCAGGAGACCCAGTACTTC. Translating gives CASSIVPDSQETQYF.

This clone occurred a few times. This sample includes further DNA sequences coding for the same CDR3. This rearrangement joins TRBV27 to TRBJ2-3; D ambiguous. Trimming took off 0 bases at V and 6 bases at J, with 4 bases between the two ends. Germline V gene lookup returns CDR1 MNHEY and CDR2 SMNVEV (reference sequence). The CDR3 sequence is 12 residues long. CDR3 amino acids: CASSLSGDTQYF. CDR3 in DNA: TGTGCCAGCAGTTTATCGGGCGATACGCAGTATTTT.

The chain recombines TRBV27 with TRBJ2-1, with D perhaps TRBD2 (6 bases). Germline CDR1 MNHEY, CDR2 SMNVEV (reference sequence). The CDR3 is 16 amino acids. V gave up 2 bases and J gave up 2 bases, with 13 bases separating them. CDR3 sequence reads: CASSLNAGPPYNEQFF. DNA for the CDR3: TGTGCCAGCAGTTTAAACGCGGGGCCCCCCTACAATGAGCAGTTCTTC.

V usage is TRBV13 and J usage is TRBJ1-6, with no clear D. Looked up from germline, CDR1 is PRHDT and CDR2 is FYEKMQ (reference sequence). This CDR3 is 16 amino acids long. Trimming cost V 2 bases and J 7 bases, with 15 bases left between them. CDR3 in amino acids: CASSLPSILGNSPLHF. The CDR3, as DNA: TGTGCCAGCAGCTTACCCAGCATCTTGGGAAATTCACCCCTCCACTTT.

The chain joins TRBV28 to TRBJ2-1, with TRBD2 identical over 7 bases. The V gene end was trimmed by 4 bases and the J gene end by 5 bases; junction bases not matched to a gene: 11. There are 16 residues in the CDR3. CDR1 is MDHEN, CDR2 SYDVKM, per germline. The CDR3 coding sequence is TGTGCCAGCAGTTCGGGCGGGAGTGGTGGGAACAATGAGCAGTTCTTC. Encoded protein: CASSSGGSGGNNEQFF.